A single sample gave rise to the 30 T cell receptor beta chains below, sequenced in a study of response to subunit inactivated influenza vaccine. TCRdb analysed the RT-PCR reads with MiXCR anew, one entry per CDR3 protein. The repertoire holds 150,000 or so distinct CDR3 sequences, with about 11% as singletons. The sequencing here drew on CD8+ T cells sorted from PBMCs, taken approximately 25 months after vaccination. Receptors originate from a man aged 50 to 75 who received an inactivated influenza vaccine.

This sequence joins TRBV28 and TRBJ2-2; D is ambiguous. The CDR3 is made up of 14 amino acids. V gave up 8 bases and J gave up 2 bases, with 12 bases separating them. Looked up from germline, CDR1 is MDHEN and CDR2 is SYDVKM. The CDR3 spells CASQIAENTGELFF. The CDR3 DNA is TGTGCCAGCCAAATAGCAGAAAACACCGGGGAGCTGTTTTTT.

This clonotype was seen more than once but under ten times. V gene TRBV9 combines with J gene TRBJ2-1; TRBD2 matches at 8 bases. The V gene end was trimmed by 0 bases and the J gene end by 0 bases; junction bases not matched to a gene: 5. Per the germline V gene, CDR1 is SGDLS and CDR2 is YYNGEE. The CDR3 is 17 amino acids. CDR3 loop: CASSVDRGGTSYNEQFF. The CDR3 nucleotides are TGTGCCAGCAGCGTAGACCGGGGGGGAACCTCCTACAATGAGCAGTTCTTC.

This clonotype has just a few counts. V and J are TRBV6-5 and TRBJ2-3; 9 nucleotides align to TRBD2. V was clipped by 3 bases and J by 5 bases; unmatched bases: 9. CDR1 is MNHEY and CDR2 is SVGAGI in the germline V gene. The CDR3 is 16 residues long. Here the CDR3 reads CASSYGVAGVGDTQYF. The CDR3 bases are TGTGCCAGCAGTTATGGGGTAGCGGGGGTGGGAGATACGCAGTATTTT.

This chain uses TRBV7-9 with TRBJ2-3; D possibly corresponds to TRBD2 (5 bases). CDR3 length: 16 residues. The V end lost 5 bases, the J end lost 0 bases, and 15 bases lay between the germline ends. Germline V CDR1 and CDR2: SEHNR, FQNEAQ (reference sequence). CDR3 protein: CASSPVRAPSTDTQYF. In nucleotides, the CDR3 is TGTGCCAGCAGCCCAGTGAGGGCGCCTAGCACAGATACGCAGTATTTT.

V gene TRBV5-5 combines with J gene TRBJ2-7, with TRBD1 as a possible D gene (6 bases). The germline V gene encodes CDR1 SGHKS and CDR2 YYEKEE (reference sequence). Trimming left V 1 base short and J 2 bases short, with 13 bases between. This CDR3 has 15 amino acids. The CDR3, as DNA: TGTGCCAGCAGCTTGATCGGACAGTCAACCTACGAGCAGTACTTC. Protein sequence: CASSLIGQSTYEQYF.

There are a few counts of this clonotype. The chain links TRBV4-2 to TRBJ1-1; unclear D gene. Per the germline V gene, CDR1 is LGHNA and CDR2 is YNFKEQ. This CDR3 is built from 14 residues. Trimming took off 0 bases at V and 3 bases at J, with 8 bases between the two ends. Written as DNA, the CDR3 is TGTGCCAGCAGCCAAGACACGGGATACACTGAAGCTTTCTTT. Amino acid sequence: CASSQDTGYTEAFF.

This clonotype was detected ten times or more. The rearrangement links TRBV29-1 to TRBJ2-5; the match to TRBD1 covers 9 bases. Trimming took 1 base from V and 7 from J; bases not matched to a gene: 7. Germline-derived CDR1 and CDR2 are SQVTM and ANQGSEA. This CDR3 comprises 14 residues. The CDR3 coding sequence is TGCAGCGTTGAAGGGAGGACAGGGGATGGGACCCAGTACTTC. This codes for CSVEGRTGDGTQYF.

At least ten counts were recorded for this clonotype. The chain combines TRBV12-3 or TRBV12-4 with TRBJ2-1; 12 bases agree with TRBD2. CDR3 length: 14 amino acids. V dropped 5 bases and J dropped 8; count of bases not matched to a gene: 4. In DNA, the CDR3 is TGTGCCAGCAGTCCTAGCGGGGGGGCCTATGAGCAGTTCTTC. As protein: CASSPSGGAYEQFF.

This clonotype was counted a few times. This chain connects TRBV7-9 to TRBJ2-5, with D hard to call. The V end lost 0 bases, the J end lost 5 bases, and 4 bases lay between the germline ends. CDR3 length equals 12 residues. Germline loops: CDR1 SEHNR, CDR2 FQNEAQ (reference sequence). Here the CDR3 DNA reads TGTGCCAGCAGCTTAGCCTGGGAGACCCAGTACTTC. Its translation: CASSLAWETQYF.

The chain combines TRBV20-1 with TRBJ2-7; weak D call: TRBD1 (5 bases). This CDR3 is built from 14 residues. Germline assignment: CDR1 DFQATT and CDR2 SNEGSKA (reference sequence). Trimming took off 0 bases at V and 2 bases at J, with 11 bases between the two ends. The CDR3 reads CSARDFNRPYEQYF. CDR3 coding DNA: TGCAGTGCTAGAGATTTTAACAGGCCCTACGAGCAGTACTTC.

The V and J genes are TRBV4-3 and TRBJ1-4, with TRBD1 matching over 8 bases. This CDR3 is 16 amino acids long. The ends lost 4 bases at V and 5 bases at J; junction bases unmatched: 9. The V gene's germline CDR1 is LGHNA and CDR2 YSLEER. Here the CDR3 DNA reads TGCGCCAGCAGCCGCCTGCCGGCAGGGGGCAATGAAAAACTGTTTTTT. Its translation: CASSRLPAGGNEKLFF.

This clonotype was detected many times. The chain couples TRBV28 to TRBJ2-2; TRBD2 might be the D (6 bases). Germline CDR1 MDHEN, CDR2 SYDVKM. Trimming cost V 10 bases and J 4 bases, with 19 bases left between them. This CDR3 comprises 15 residues. CDR3: CAIHSGSGSTGELFF. The CDR3 DNA reads as TGTGCCATCCACAGTGGTAGCGGCTCCACCGGGGAGCTGTTTTTT.

A few counts support this clonotype. The V and J genes are TRBV4-3 and TRBJ2-2; possible D gene TRBD2, 5 bases. CDR3 length equals 14 residues. CDR1 and CDR2 (germline): LGHNA, YSLEER. V was cut by 3 bases and J by 5 bases, with 10 bases left in between. The CDR3 reads CASSHGVGTGELFF. DNA of the CDR3: TGCGCCAGCAGCCACGGGGTTGGAACCGGGGAGCTGTTTTTT.

J is TRBJ2-5 and V is TRBV29-1, with D perhaps TRBD1 or TRBD2 (6 bases each). The CDR3 extends over 13 amino acids. Germline assignment: CDR1 SQVTM and CDR2 ANQGSEA. Trimming took 3 bases from V and 1 from J, leaving 9 bases between them. The CDR3 DNA sequence: TGCAGCGTTGATGGGGGGCCCCAAGAGACCCAGTACTTC. Translated, it gives CSVDGGPQETQYF.

This clonotype was counted many times. This rearrangement joins TRBV12-3 or TRBV12-4 to TRBJ2-3; D possibly corresponds to TRBD2 (6 bases). The CDR3 is made up of 11 amino acids. Trimming removed 8 bases from V and 8 bases from J, with 11 bases in between. The CDR3 sequence: CASGPGGTQYF. The CDR3 bases are TGTGCCAGCGGCCCCGGGGGTACGCAGTATTTT.

This clonotype was observed many times. DNA of the CDR3: TGTGCCACCAGTGATGGGACATGGAATCAGCCCCAGCATTTT. Encoded protein: CATSDGTWNQPQHF. The V and J genes are TRBV24-1 and TRBJ1-5; D possibly corresponds to TRBD1 (6 bases). V was shortened by 3 bases and J by 4 bases, with 9 bases between the two germline ends. Germline-derived CDR1 and CDR2 are KGHDR and SFDVKD. CDR3 length equals 14 residues.

This clonotype was seen more than once but under ten times. The chain couples TRBV5-1 to TRBJ1-1; TRBD1 aligns across 10 bases. The germline gives CDR1 SGHRS, CDR2 YFSETQ. J was trimmed by 4 bases and V by 4 bases; bases with no gene match: 4. There are 14 residues in the CDR3. Here the CDR3 reads CASSTWTGGTEAFF. CDR3 bases: TGCGCCAGCAGCACTTGGACAGGGGGCACTGAAGCTTTCTTT.

The chain links TRBV9 to TRBJ2-7, with D perhaps being TRBD1 or TRBD2 (6 bases each). Germline CDR1 SGDLS, CDR2 YYNGEE. The V end lost 3 bases, the J end lost 0 bases, and 10 bases lay between the germline ends. The CDR3 sequence is 14 residues long. CDR3 sequence: CASSGRGSSYEQYF. The CDR3 DNA follows: TGTGCCAGCAGCGGGAGGGGGAGCTCCTACGAGCAGTACTTC.

This clonotype was observed a handful of times. The rearrangement joins TRBV4-3 to TRBJ2-2, with 16 bases that match TRBD2. CDR1 and CDR2 from the germline V gene are LGHNA and YSLEER. V lost 4 bases and J lost 4; bases outside the gene matches: 6. There are 18 residues in the CDR3. The CDR3: CASSRGLAGGSGTGELFF. The CDR3 coding sequence is TGCGCCAGCAGCCGGGGACTAGCGGGGGGGTCGGGCACCGGGGAGCTGTTTTTT.

This clonotype was seen a few times. The rearrangement uses TRBV7-6 and TRBJ2-1, with 9 bases aligning to TRBD2. V shed 4 bases, J shed 4 bases, and the junction held 5 bases outside the gene matches. This CDR3 contains 15 residues. Germline V gene sequence: CDR1 SGHVS, CDR2 FNYEAQ. The CDR3 loop reads CASSSSSGEYNEQFF. The CDR3 DNA sequence: TGTGCCAGCAGCTCCTCTAGCGGGGAGTACAATGAGCAGTTCTTC.

There are many counts of this clonotype. The chain links TRBV10-3 to TRBJ2-1, with TRBD2 matching 13 bases. The CDR3 is 17 residues long. V shed 1 base and J 7 bases; nucleotides not matched to a gene: 7. CDR1 ENHRY and CDR2 SYGVKD come from the germline V gene. The CDR3 reads CAISEYGTSGTGNEQFF. The CDR3 bases are TGTGCCATCAGTGAGTATGGGACTAGCGGGACGGGAAATGAGCAGTTCTTC.

This clonotype was counted many times. DNA for the CDR3: TGTGCCAGCAGCGATACTAGCGGCCAAGAGACCCAGTACTTC. This sequence encodes CASSDTSGQETQYF. This rearrangement joins TRBV9 to TRBJ2-5; TRBD2 agrees at 8 bases. This CDR3 spans 14 amino acids. Per germline, CDR1 SGDLS and CDR2 YYNGEE. V shed 3 bases and J 1 base; nucleotides not matched to a gene: 2. The complete variable domain, with remaining parts taken from reference TRBV9 and TRBJ2-5, reads DSGVTQTPKHLITATGQRVTLRCSPRSGDLSVYWYQQSLDQGLQFLIQYYNGEERAKGNILERFSAQQFPDLHSELNLSSLELGDSALYFCASSDTSGQETQYFGPGTRLLVL.

The chain combines TRBV9 with TRBJ1-3; D ambiguous. Between the trimmed V and J ends, which lost 4 bases and 6 bases, there was a span of 5 bases. The CDR3 loop spans 11 amino acids. Germline CDR1 SGDLS, CDR2 YYNGEE. The CDR3 here is CASSNLNTIYF. CDR3 DNA: TGTGCCAGCAGCAACCTAAACACCATATATTTT.

The chain recombines TRBV11-2 with TRBJ2-7; D could derive from TRBD1 or TRBD2 (5 bases each). Trimming removed 6 bases at V and 5 bases at J, with 14 bases between. Germline CDR1 and CDR2: SGHAT and FQNNGV. The CDR3 is made up of 13 amino acids. CDR3 nucleotide sequence: TGTGCCAGCAGGGGACGGACTTCCAACGAGCAGTACTTC. This encodes CASRGRTSNEQYF.

A remark on this clonotype: A read error is possible here, since a much larger clone lies one base away. This chain links TRBV4-3 with TRBJ2-1; D ambiguous. CDR3 size: 13 residues. Germline CDR1 LGHNA, CDR2 YSLEER. CDR3 sequence: CASSQEGREEQLF. CDR3 DNA sequence: TGCGCCAGCAGCCAAGAAGGTAGAGAAGAGCAGCTCTTC.

The table lists this clonotype with many counts. The chain uses TRBV7-2 and TRBJ1-1; D unclear. Germline V CDR1 and CDR2: SGHTA, FQGNSA. With 2 bases removed from V and 3 bases from J, the gap between germline ends came to 13 bases. CDR3 length equals 15 residues. The CDR3, as DNA: TGTGCCAGCAGCTTAAACAATCTCGGGGACACTGAAGCTTTCTTT. Encoded protein: CASSLNNLGDTEAFF.

The genes are TRBV20-1 and TRBJ1-2; 8 positions match TRBD1. CDR3 size: 15 residues. Looked up from germline, CDR1 is DFQATT and CDR2 is SNEGSKA (reference sequence). V was clipped by 2 bases and J by 6 bases; unmatched bases: 11. DNA for the CDR3: TGCAGTGCTAGAACCCTCGACAGGGGAAGTGATGGCTACACCTTC. The encoded protein is CSARTLDRGSDGYTF.

The table lists this clonotype with a few counts. The V and J genes are TRBV10-2 and TRBJ2-3, with 10 bases identical to TRBD2. V shed 8 bases and J 9 bases; nucleotides not matched to a gene: 11. The CDR3 totals 14 residues. Germline CDR1 is WSHSY and CDR2 is SAAADI. The CDR3: CASRKPGLAPTQYF. The CDR3, as DNA: TGCGCCAGCCGTAAGCCGGGACTAGCGCCCACGCAGTATTTT.

The chain has TRBV5-6 and TRBJ2-7; 9 bases line up with TRBD1. Germline V gene sequence: CDR1 SGHDT, CDR2 YYEEEE. This CDR3 spans 13 amino acids. V was pared by 6 bases and J by 4 bases, with 5 bases of the junction left unmatched. The CDR3 DNA sequence: TGTGCCAGCACCTATGGGACAGGGTACGAGCAGTACTTC. As protein: CASTYGTGYEQYF.

This clonotype showed up many times. J is TRBJ2-7 and V is TRBV4-1; D gene uncertain. Per germline, CDR1 MGHRA and CDR2 YSYEKL. V was trimmed by 2 bases and J by 3 bases, leaving 5 bases between them. This CDR3 spans 12 amino acids. CDR3 protein: CASSQTNYEQYF. CDR3 DNA sequence: TGCGCCAGCAGCCAAACGAACTACGAGCAGTACTTC.